This entry lists 25 T cell receptor beta chains sequenced from one sample in a study of blood T cell repertoires in COVID-19. Generated by immunoSEQ multiplex PCR, the TCRdb table keeps only in-frame clones and is missing some. This table has fewer than 200,000 clones, about 90% appearing once. Sequenced input: PBMCs or T cells enriched from blood (not recorded which). Receptor source: a human donor with acute COVID-19. The donor label of this sample is uncertain.

The chain couples TRBV3-1 (or the pseudogene TRBV3-2) to TRBJ2-1, with no clear D. The CDR3 spans 15 residues. Germline CDR1 and CDR2: LGHDT and YNNKEL (reference sequence). V was clipped by 0 bases and J by 4 bases, with 10 bases between them. The DNA of the CDR3 is TGTGCCAGCAGCCAAGAACCGGAGACGTACAATGAGCAGTTCTTC. Translating gives CASSQEPETYNEQFF.

The chain's CDR3 is CAGKRGQGSYGYTF. The CDR3 nucleotides are TGTGCCGGGAAACGAGGACAGGGTAGCTATGGCTACACCTTC. The chain uses TRBV30 and TRBJ1-2; TRBD1 agrees at 8 bases. In germline, CDR1 is GTSNPN, CDR2 SVGIG (reference sequence). Losses at the gene ends were 8 bases for V and 4 bases for J; bases not matched to a gene: 12. CDR3 length: 14 residues. The variable domain in full, with the rest retrieved from reference TRBV30 and TRBJ1-2, is SQTIHQWPATLVQPVGSPLSLECTVEGTSNPNLYWYRQAAGRGLQLLFYSVGIGQISSEVPQNLSASRPQDRQFILSSKKLLLSDSGFYLCAGKRGQGSYGYTFGSGTRLTVV.

The chain carries TRBV4-1 and TRBJ1-2; D is undetermined. The germline V gene has CDR1 MGHRA and CDR2 YSYEKL. The CDR3 loop spans 15 amino acids. Trimming took off 1 base at V and 4 bases at J, with 13 bases between the two ends. CDR3 protein: CASSQVVRNSYGYTF. CDR3 nucleotides: TGCGCCAGCAGCCAAGTCGTCAGGAACTCCTATGGCTACACCTTC.

This chain uses TRBV3-1 (or the pseudogene TRBV3-2) with TRBJ1-1; D is ambiguous. This CDR3 region has 13 residues. The V gene lost 5 bases and the J gene lost 1 base, with 8 bases spanning the gap. Per the germline V gene, CDR1 is LGHDT and CDR2 is YNNKEL (reference sequence). The CDR3: CASSSTANTEAFF. CDR3 sequence (DNA): TGTGCCAGCAGCTCCACAGCGAACACTGAAGCTTTCTTT.

To note about this clone: At the DNA level, this CDR3 is encoded by other sequences in the same sample as well. The DNA of the CDR3 is TGTGCCAGCTCACCACCGGGACAGGGGGGAGAGACCCAGTACTTC. Its translation is CASSPPGQGGETQYF. The chain is built from TRBV18 and TRBJ2-5; 11 nucleotides line up with TRBD1. The V gene end was trimmed by 0 bases and the J gene end by 4 bases; junction bases not matched to a gene: 1. The CDR3 runs 15 residues. CDR1 and CDR2 from the germline V gene are KGHSH and LQKENI.

V and J are TRBV14 and TRBJ2-2; D is unresolved. The length of the CDR3 is 16 residues. V lost 0 bases, J lost 5 bases, and 13 bases lay in between. Germline assignment: CDR1 SGHDN and CDR2 FVKESK. The CDR3 DNA is TGTGCCAGCAGCCAAGATATGCAGGCTTCGACCGGGGAGCTGTTTTTT. Residues: CASSQDMQASTGELFF.

V gene TRBV4-2 combines with J gene TRBJ2-1; 10 bases line up with TRBD2. This CDR3 spans 17 amino acids. Germline V gives CDR1 LGHNA, CDR2 YNFKEQ. V was pared by 3 bases and J by 10 bases, with 15 bases of the junction left unmatched. CDR3 DNA: TGTGCCAGCAGCCACCCCCCCTCCGGGACTAGCGTTTTCGAGCAGTTCTTC. This encodes CASSHPPSGTSVFEQFF.

V usage is TRBV14 and J usage is TRBJ1-2; 9 bases align to TRBD1. The CDR3 runs to 14 residues. With V trimmed by 8 bases and J by 4 bases, 8 bases remained unmatched. Germline CDR1 is SGHDN and CDR2 is FVKESK. This CDR3 is CASRKTGGGYGYTF. Written as DNA, the CDR3 is TGTGCCAGCCGAAAAACAGGGGGCGGCTATGGCTACACCTTC.

This CDR3 is CASSVGQGSNQPQHF. DNA of the CDR3: TGTGCCAGCAGCGTAGGACAGGGCAGCAATCAGCCCCAGCATTTT. V usage is TRBV9 and J usage is TRBJ1-5; 7 nucleotides line up with TRBD1. The CDR3 is made up of 15 amino acids. Germline CDR1 reads SGDLS; CDR2 reads YYNGEE. Trimming cost V 0 bases and J 1 base; bases outside gene matches: 1.

This sequence joins TRBV7-3 and TRBJ2-3; 7 bases map to TRBD1. V shed 3 bases and J 6 bases; nucleotides not matched to a gene: 12. CDR3 length: 16 residues. The germline gives CDR1 SGHTA, CDR2 FQGTGA. The CDR3 DNA reads TGTGCCAGCAGCTTGGGACAGAGGGGAAGGGGGGATACGCAGTATTTT. Translating it yields CASSLGQRGRGDTQYF. The variable domain in full, with the rest retrieved from reference TRBV7-3 and TRBJ2-3, is GAGVSQTPSNKVTEKGKYVELRCDPISGHTALYWYRQSLGQGPEFLIYFQGTGAADDSGLPNDRFFAVRPEGSVSTLKIQRTERGDSAVYLCASSLGQRGRGDTQYFGPGTRLTVL.

The chain couples TRBV6-5 to TRBJ1-4; possibly TRBD1 for D (5 bases). Between the trimmed V and J ends, which lost 2 bases and 7 bases, there was a span of 11 bases. This CDR3 has 14 amino acids. In germline, CDR1 is MNHEY, CDR2 SVGAGI. CDR3 sequence (DNA): TGTGCCAGCAGTTACAGCAGGGAAAGTGAAAAACTGTTTTTT. It encodes CASSYSRESEKLFF.

V is TRBV11-2 and J is TRBJ1-1; tentatively, D is TRBD1 (5 bases). Germline V gene sequence: CDR1 SGHAT, CDR2 FQNNGV. V dropped 5 bases and J dropped 2 bases, with 9 bases sitting between them. The CDR3 is 13 residues long. The CDR3 DNA follows: TGTGCCAGCAGCCTACAGGCTAACACTGAAGCTTTCTTT. It specifies CASSLQANTEAFF.

The chain couples TRBV4-1 to TRBJ1-3; 7 nucleotides match TRBD1. This CDR3 spans 17 amino acids. The germline CDR1 and CDR2 sequences are MGHRA and YSYEKL. J lost 1 base, V lost 1 base, and 7 bases had no gene match. The CDR3 coding sequence is TGCGCCAGCAGCCAAGGCCCAGGGGGAAATTCTGGAAACACCATATATTTT. It is translated as CASSQGPGGNSGNTIYF.

The chain recombines TRBV2 with TRBJ2-7; D unresolved. CDR3 length: 11 residues. The germline gives CDR1 SNHLY, CDR2 FYNNEI. The V gene lost 5 bases and the J gene lost 5 bases, with 7 bases spanning the gap. The CDR3 region is CASSYNHEQYF. CDR3 bases: TGTGCCAGCAGTTACAACCACGAGCAGTACTTC.

The rearrangement joins TRBV7-2 to TRBJ1-3, with a weak D call TRBD1 (6 bases). V lost 5 bases and J 0 bases, leaving 8 bases between the germline ends. The CDR3 runs to 14 residues. The germline CDR1 and CDR2 sequences are SGHTA and FQGNSA. The chain's CDR3 is CASSRTASGNTIYF. CDR3 sequence (DNA): TGTGCCAGCAGCCGGACAGCCTCTGGAAACACCATATATTTT.

The V call is TRBV6-5, the J call TRBJ1-4; TRBD1 is a possible D gene (6 bases). The CDR3 totals 14 residues. Germline V gene data show CDR1 as MNHEY and CDR2 as SVGAGI. V lost 4 bases and J lost 3, with 9 bases in between. Here the CDR3 DNA reads TGTGCCAGCAGTTTAGGACAGCCTAATGAAAAACTGTTTTTT. This translates into CASSLGQPNEKLFF.

The rearrangement links TRBV20-1 to TRBJ2-7; no clear D gene. The CDR3 covers 12 residues. Germline V CDR1 and CDR2: DFQATT, SNEGSKA (reference sequence). The V end lost 3 bases, the J end lost 2 bases, and 8 bases lay between the germline ends. CDR3 region: CSASAGAYEQYF. CDR3 DNA: TGCAGTGCTAGTGCTGGAGCCTACGAGCAGTACTTC.

The chain carries TRBV4-1 and TRBJ2-7, with D possibly being TRBD2 (6 bases). V was shortened by 1 base and J by 7 bases, with 11 bases between the two germline ends. This CDR3 spans 13 amino acids. Germline V CDR1 and CDR2: MGHRA, YSYEKL. The CDR3 spells CASSQGGGWEQYF. CDR3 nucleotide sequence: TGCGCCAGCAGCCAAGGGGGAGGTTGGGAGCAGTACTTC.

The chain combines TRBV4-2 with TRBJ2-3; 9 bases map to TRBD1. The CDR3 is 19 amino acids. V trimming: 3 bases; J trimming: 4 bases; junction bases outside the gene matches: 17. The germline V gene encodes CDR1 LGHNA and CDR2 YNFKEQ. In nucleotides, the CDR3 is TGTGCCAGCAGCCAGCTAGTCCCGGGACAGGGACAGGGCCCAGATACGCAGTATTTT. This encodes CASSQLVPGQGQGPDTQYF.

This clone was found a few times. This chain joins TRBV7-9 and TRBJ2-2, with TRBD2 identical over 9 bases. Germline V gene sequence: CDR1 SEHNR, CDR2 FQNEAQ (reference sequence). The CDR3 has 15 amino acids. The ends lost 10 bases at V and 6 bases at J; junction bases unmatched: 12. The CDR3 is CATQEAGGSAGELFF. The CDR3 DNA follows: TGTGCCACCCAAGAAGCGGGGGGATCGGCCGGGGAGCTGTTTTTT.

V and J are TRBV10-1 and TRBJ2-7, with D tentatively TRBD2 (5 bases). Germline assignment: CDR1 WNHNN and CDR2 SYGVQD (reference sequence). The CDR3 contains 16 residues. Trimming removed 1 base at V and 2 bases at J, with 15 bases between. The CDR3 nucleotides read TGCGCCAGCAGTGAGTGTCTGAACGCGGGCCCCTACGAGCAGTACTTC. Its translation: CASSECLNAGPYEQYF.

This clone appeared a few times. J is TRBJ2-2 and V is TRBV5-5, with 7 positions matching TRBD1. The V gene end was trimmed by 3 bases and the J gene end by 5 bases; junction bases not matched to a gene: 7. Germline assignment: CDR1 SGHKS and CDR2 YYEKEE (reference sequence). There are 15 residues in the CDR3. The CDR3: CASSSDRVQTGELFF. For the CDR3, the DNA is TGTGCCAGCAGCTCCGACAGGGTTCAGACCGGGGAGCTGTTTTTT. Filled out from reference TRBV5-5 and TRBJ2-2, the complete variable domain reads DAGVTQSPTHLIKTRGQQVTLRCSPISGHKSVSWYQQVLGQGPQFIFQYYEKEERGRGNFPDRFSARQFPNYSSELNVNALLLGDSALYLCASSSDRVQTGELFFGEGSRLTVL.

This chain links TRBV10-3 with TRBJ2-2, with TRBD2 matching over 12 bases. Germline V gives CDR1 ENHRY, CDR2 SYGVKD. Unmatched junction bases numbered 4, after V lost 4 bases and J lost 4 bases. The CDR3 is 16 residues long. The CDR3, as DNA: TGTGCCATCAGTGCTAGCGGGGGGGCCAGCACCGGGGAGCTGTTTTTT. Translated, it gives CAISASGGASTGELFF.

The chain employs TRBV19 and TRBJ2-3; 7 nucleotides match TRBD1. In germline, CDR1 is LNHDA, CDR2 SQIVND (reference sequence). V gave up 3 bases and J gave up 0 bases; unmatched junction bases: 3. This CDR3 is built from 15 residues. The CDR3 DNA sequence: TGTGCCAGTAGTATCCGACAGGGTAGCACAGATACGCAGTATTTT. Translation gives CASSIRQGSTDTQYF.

V usage is TRBV6-2 or TRBV6-3 and J usage is TRBJ2-2, with TRBD2 as a possible D gene (6 bases). The CDR3 consists of 17 residues. The germline CDR1 and CDR2 sequences are MNHEY and SVGEGT. V lost 2 bases, J lost 0 bases, and 13 bases lay in between. The CDR3 DNA reads as TGTGCCAGCAGTTACGCGGGACGAACCGCGAACACCGGGGAGCTGTTTTTT. Translating it yields CASSYAGRTANTGELFF.